These 18 T cell receptor beta chains were sequenced from one sample in a study of PD-1 blockade in classical Hodgkin lymphoma. Time point specified: cycle 4 day 1 (C4D1), after 6 weeks of nivolumab. All patients relapsed after autologous stem cell transplantation, and brentuximab vedotin exposure varied. Sequenced by immunoSEQ multiplex PCR; TCRdb stores in-frame clones only, minus some. The sample contains 40,000 to 50,000 clones, around 69% of which appear only once. Sequenced here: peripheral blood mononuclear cells (PBMCs), sampled before the fourth cycle of nivolumab. These TCRs come from a human donor with classical Hodgkin lymphoma.

This clone was counted between two and nine times. The chain couples TRBV5-4 to TRBJ2-1, with 13 bases that match TRBD2. The CDR3 runs 17 residues. The junction had 10 bases not matched to a gene; V was cut back by 2 bases and J by 8 bases. CDR1 is SGHNT and CDR2 is YYREEE in the germline V gene (reference sequence). The CDR3 DNA sequence: TGTGCCAGCAGCTTCGAACTAGCGGGGGGGCACGGTTATGAGCAGTTCTTC. Protein product: CASSFELAGGHGYEQFF.

This clone was observed a handful of times. The junction and the germline gene differ at one end; a read error may be behind it. V usage is TRBV7-7 and J usage is TRBJ2-1; D remains unclear. Germline V lookup: CDR1 SSHAT, CDR2 FNYEAQ (reference sequence). This CDR3 has 13 amino acids. The CDR3 sequence: CASSLDIYNEQFF. DNA of the CDR3: TGTGCTAGCAGCTTAGATATCTACAATGAGCAGTTCTTC.

This chain joins TRBV7-9 and TRBJ1-4, with 9 bases that match TRBD1. Germline V gives CDR1 SEHNR, CDR2 FQNEAQ (reference sequence). J lost 8 bases, V lost 2 bases, and 9 bases had no gene match. The CDR3 consists of 16 residues. DNA for the CDR3: TGTGCCAGCAGCTTAATTTTGGGACAGGGCCGAGAAAAACTGTTTTTT. It translates to CASSLILGQGREKLFF.

In this sample, this clone turned up a few times. The rearrangement uses TRBV7-9 and TRBJ1-5, with a possible D match to TRBD1 (6 bases). CDR3 length equals 15 residues. Between the trimmed V and J ends, which lost 5 bases and 7 bases, there was a span of 18 bases. The germline V gene encodes CDR1 SEHNR and CDR2 FQNEAQ (reference sequence). CDR3 in DNA: TGTGCCAGCAGCCCCCCGGAGGGGGTAGAACAGCCCCAGCATTTT. Protein sequence: CASSPPEGVEQPQHF.

The V gene is TRBV9, the J gene TRBJ1-6; D remains unclear. Per the germline V gene, CDR1 is SGDLS and CDR2 is YYNGEE. Between the trimmed V and J ends, which lost 4 bases and 2 bases, there was a span of 13 bases. The CDR3 length is 16 residues. CDR3: CASSPESFPYNSPLHF. Here the CDR3 DNA reads TGTGCCAGCAGCCCGGAATCCTTCCCCTATAATTCACCCCTCCACTTT.

This chain joins TRBV27 and TRBJ1-6, with 9 bases matching TRBD1. Germline V gene data show CDR1 as MNHEY and CDR2 as SMNVEV (reference sequence). Germline trimming cut 3 bases from V and 8 bases from J; bases unmatched to any gene: 8. The CDR3 runs 16 residues. The CDR3 protein is CASSFSGQGGDSPLHF. The CDR3 DNA follows: TGTGCCAGCAGTTTTTCGGGACAGGGAGGGGATTCACCCCTCCACTTT.

In DNA form, the CDR3 reads TGTGCCAGCAGGGACAATTTCGTCGGCAATCAGCCCCAGCATTTT. Its translation is CASRDNFVGNQPQHF. This chain joins TRBV6-1 and TRBJ1-5; D is possibly TRBD1 (5 bases). This CDR3 has 15 residues. Germline V CDR1 and CDR2: MNHNS, SASEGT. Trimming took off 6 bases at V and 2 bases at J, with 14 bases between the two ends.

The chain has TRBV6-5 and TRBJ2-2, with 7 bases fitting TRBD1. The germline gives CDR1 MNHEY, CDR2 SVGAGI. The CDR3 loop spans 13 amino acids. The J segment lost 6 bases and the V segment lost 5 bases, leaving 3 bases of the junction unmatched. CDR3 in DNA: TGTGCCAGCAGTCCACAGGGGCCCGGGGAGCTGTTTTTT. It specifies CASSPQGPGELFF.

The rearrangement uses TRBV7-6 and TRBJ2-2; either TRBD1 or TRBD2 may fit D (6 bases each). V gave up 6 bases and J gave up 6 bases, with 17 bases separating them. The V gene's germline CDR1 is SGHVS and CDR2 FNYEAQ. The CDR3 extends over 15 amino acids. CDR3 nucleotides: TGTGCCAGCAGTAAAGGGGGAGGAACGGCCGGGGAGCTGTTTTTT. It is translated as CASSKGGGTAGELFF.

The chain couples TRBV7-2 to TRBJ2-5; D is perhaps TRBD2 (7 bases). Germline CDR1 SGHTA, CDR2 FQGNSA. This CDR3 spans 14 amino acids. Trimming removed 1 base from V and 3 bases from J, with 9 bases in between. The CDR3 is CASSLEGGEETQYF. DNA of the CDR3: TGTGCCAGCAGCTTAGAAGGGGGGGAAGAGACCCAGTACTTC.

This clone turned up a few times. This chain connects TRBV7-2 to TRBJ1-2; 8 bases agree with TRBD1. The germline V gene encodes CDR1 SGHTA and CDR2 FQGNSA. The CDR3 contains 13 residues. Unmatched junction bases numbered 9, after V lost 8 bases and J lost 7 bases. CDR3 sequence reads: CASDLDRVGGYTF. The CDR3 DNA reads as TGTGCCAGCGACCTGGACAGGGTGGGTGGCTACACCTTC.

The chain has TRBV18 and TRBJ1-6; maybe TRBD1 (6 bases). Trimming stripped 3 bases from V and 8 bases from J, with 17 bases between. CDR3 length: 16 residues. Per the germline V gene, CDR1 is KGHSH and CDR2 is LQKENI. CDR3 nucleotides: TGTGCCAGCTCACCTGTAACGACAGGACCGGATTCACCCCTCCACTTT. Its protein product is CASSPVTTGPDSPLHF.

This clone has more than one count but fewer than ten. The chain uses TRBV7-3 and TRBJ1-5; 9 nucleotides align to TRBD1. The CDR3 runs 19 residues. In germline, CDR1 is SGHTA, CDR2 FQGTGA. V was pared by 5 bases and J by 0 bases, with 14 bases of the junction left unmatched. The CDR3 spells CASSETRTGALYSNQPQHF. In DNA, the CDR3 is TGTGCCAGCAGCGAAACCCGGACAGGGGCTTTGTATAGCAATCAGCCCCAGCATTTT. Together with reference TRBV7-3 and TRBJ1-5, the CDR3 gives the full variable domain: GAGVSQTPSNKVTEKGKYVELRCDPISGHTALYWYRQSLGQGPEFLIYFQGTGAADDSGLPNDRFFAVRPEGSVSTLKIQRTERGDSAVYLCASSETRTGALYSNQPQHFGDGTRLSIL.

The chain employs TRBV28 and TRBJ1-6, with 7 bases identical to TRBD1. The CDR3 has 15 amino acids. Germline loops: CDR1 MDHEN, CDR2 SYDVKM. V lost 1 base and J lost 7; bases outside the gene matches: 4. The CDR3 nucleotides are TGTGCCAGCAGTTTATATGTCAGGGGGAATTCACCCCTCCACTTT. This gives the protein CASSLYVRGNSPLHF.

The chain carries TRBV4-1 and TRBJ2-7; no firm D call. The germline gives CDR1 MGHRA, CDR2 YSYEKL. This CDR3 is built from 14 residues. The V gene lost 1 base and the J gene lost 4 bases, with 11 bases spanning the gap. CDR3 DNA sequence: TGCGCCAGCAGCCAAGGCGCCCTTCCGTACGAGCAGTACTTC. The encoded protein is CASSQGALPYEQYF.

The DNA for the CDR3 is TGTGCCAGCAGCATTACTAGCGGGGAGGATGAGCAGTTCTTC. This encodes CASSITSGEDEQFF. The rearrangement links TRBV7-9 to TRBJ2-1, with 10 bases matching TRBD2. V shed 5 bases, J shed 8 bases, and the junction held 6 bases outside the gene matches. CDR1 is SEHNR and CDR2 is FQNEAQ in the germline V gene (reference sequence). This CDR3 has 14 amino acids.

The chain has TRBV6-4 and TRBJ1-2; 9 bases are shared with TRBD1. This CDR3 region has 14 residues. Per germline, CDR1 MRHNA and CDR2 SNTAGT. The V and J ends lost 6 bases and 6 bases, in that order; junction bases with no gene match: 8. The CDR3 here is CASRELGQGNGYTF. The CDR3, as DNA: TGTGCCAGCAGGGAATTAGGACAGGGGAATGGCTACACCTTC.

This clone is medium-sized. V usage is TRBV10-2 and J usage is TRBJ1-2; D is unclear. This CDR3 region has 14 residues. Germline values: CDR1 WSHSY, CDR2 SAAADI. Trimming left V 3 bases short and J 2 bases short, with 10 bases between. In DNA form, the CDR3 reads TGCGCCAGCAGTGAAACATCGGCCAACTATGGCTACACCTTC. This translates into CASSETSANYGYTF.